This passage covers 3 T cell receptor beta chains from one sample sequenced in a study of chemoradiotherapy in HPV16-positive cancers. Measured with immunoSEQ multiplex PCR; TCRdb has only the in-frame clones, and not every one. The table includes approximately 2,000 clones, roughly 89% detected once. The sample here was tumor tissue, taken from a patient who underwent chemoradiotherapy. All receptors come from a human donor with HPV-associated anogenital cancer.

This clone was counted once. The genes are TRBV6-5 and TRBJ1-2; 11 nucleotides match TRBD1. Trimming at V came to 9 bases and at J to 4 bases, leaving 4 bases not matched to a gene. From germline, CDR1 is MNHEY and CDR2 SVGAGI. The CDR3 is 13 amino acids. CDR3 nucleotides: TGTGCCAGTGGGACAGGGGGTGGCTATGGCTACACCTTC. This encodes CASGTGGGYGYTF.

CDR3 bases: TGTGCCACCCCTAAAAACTACGAGCAGTACTTC. Residues: CATPKNYEQYF. The V call is TRBV6-5, the J call TRBJ2-7; D call uncertain. The CDR3 is made up of 11 amino acids. Germline loops: CDR1 MNHEY, CDR2 SVGAGI. V dropped 10 bases and J dropped 3 bases, with 10 bases sitting between them.

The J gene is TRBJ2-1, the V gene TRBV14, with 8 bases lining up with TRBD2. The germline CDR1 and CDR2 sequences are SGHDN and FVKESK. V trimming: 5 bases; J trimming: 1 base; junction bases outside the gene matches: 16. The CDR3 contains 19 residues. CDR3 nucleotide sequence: TGTGCCAGCAGCTACGGGCTCGGAGGTCGGGGGGGGTCCTACAATGAGCAGTTCTTC. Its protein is CASSYGLGGRGGSYNEQFF.